This T cell receptor (beta chain) was captured in a study of blood T cell repertoires in COVID-19. Trimming pared 3 bases from V and 0 bases from J, leaving 7 bases between. In germline, CDR1 is SGHDT, CDR2 YYEEEE. There are 14 residues in the CDR3. Per the study methods: Estimation of nucleated cell counts relied on the amplification of reference gene primers. Assay used: immunoSEQ multiplex PCR; TCRdb lists only in-frame clones, some missing. V, J and clone size were drawn from that table, and D and trimming were deduced from the DNA. The profile shows tens of thousands of clones, about 85% of them singletons.

The chain joins TRBV5-6 to TRBJ1-3; D unresolved. The sample taken for sequencing was peripheral blood. The receptor's source is a woman in her forties or fifties with active or convalescent COVID-19. In DNA, the CDR3 is TGTGCCAGCAGCTGGGCACACTCTGGAAACACCATATATTTT. As protein: CASSWAHSGNTIYF.